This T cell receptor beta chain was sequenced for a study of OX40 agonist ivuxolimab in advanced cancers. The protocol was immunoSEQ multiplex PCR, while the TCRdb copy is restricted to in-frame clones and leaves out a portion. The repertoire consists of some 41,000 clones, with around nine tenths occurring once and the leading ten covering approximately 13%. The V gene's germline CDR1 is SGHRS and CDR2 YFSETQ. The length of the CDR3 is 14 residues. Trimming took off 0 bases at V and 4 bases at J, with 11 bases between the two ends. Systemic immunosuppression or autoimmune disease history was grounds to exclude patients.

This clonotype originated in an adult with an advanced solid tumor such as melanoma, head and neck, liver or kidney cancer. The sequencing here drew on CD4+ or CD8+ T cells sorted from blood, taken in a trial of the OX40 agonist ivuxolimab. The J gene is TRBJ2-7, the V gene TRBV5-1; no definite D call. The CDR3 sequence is CASSLGSAQYEQYF. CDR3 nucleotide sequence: TGCGCCAGCAGCTTGGGTAGTGCCCAATACGAGCAGTACTTC.